These T cell receptor beta chains were read from a single sample in a study of blood T cells in healthy people across ages. TCRdb re-derived calls from the 5' RACE reads in MiXCR, one entry per CDR3 protein. Among approximately 350,000 distinct CDR3 sequences, approximately 47% were seen once, and the ten largest hold around 50%. The specimen was blood. These receptors came from a man between 60 and 70 years old in good health. Each CDR3 is given with its conserved first and last residue. A D gene is named only where the DNA matches it firmly.

d_gene: -
j_gene: TRBJ2-6
v_gene: TRBV4-3
CDR3aa: CASGQEGRYSGANVLTF

d_gene: -
j_gene: TRBJ2-7
v_gene: TRBV5-8
CDR3aa: CASFQGSLEQYF

d_gene: TRBD2
j_gene: TRBJ2-5
v_gene: TRBV20-1
CDR3aa: CSARLPRLARQTQYF

d_gene: -
j_gene: TRBJ2-1
v_gene: TRBV29-1
CDR3aa: CSVVGGKESYNEQFF

d_gene: -
j_gene: TRBJ2-7
v_gene: TRBV20-1
CDR3aa: CSATGTAYEQYF

d_gene: TRBD1
j_gene: TRBJ2-7
v_gene: TRBV5-1
CDR3aa: CASSPRQGERDEQYF

d_gene: -
j_gene: TRBJ1-2
v_gene: TRBV20-1
CDR3aa: CSARVGGLDYGYTF

d_gene: -
j_gene: TRBJ1-1
v_gene: TRBV7-6
CDR3aa: CASSLEESGGTEAFF

d_gene: -
j_gene: TRBJ2-5
v_gene: TRBV6-2/TRBV6-3
CDR3aa: CASSYGGWETQYF

d_gene: TRBD1
j_gene: TRBJ2-3
v_gene: TRBV28
CDR3aa: CASSPWGQEAVTDTQYF

d_gene: -
j_gene: TRBJ2-7
v_gene: TRBV29-1
CDR3aa: CSVALGMRSEQYF

d_gene: -
j_gene: TRBJ2-2
v_gene: TRBV29-1
CDR3aa: CSVYTGELFF

d_gene: -
j_gene: TRBJ2-4
v_gene: TRBV6-5
CDR3aa: CASSYGESGKNIQYF

d_gene: -
j_gene: -
v_gene: TRBV5-4
CDR3aa: CASSLAFETQYF

d_gene: -
j_gene: TRBJ2-7
v_gene: TRBV6-5
CDR3aa: CATQKAGSYEQYF

d_gene: TRBD1
j_gene: -
v_gene: TRBV6-5
CDR3aa: CASSYTGGSYEQYF

d_gene: -
j_gene: TRBJ2-1
v_gene: TRBV9
CDR3aa: CASSVGQISNEQFF

d_gene: TRBD1
j_gene: TRBJ2-2
v_gene: TRBV6-6
CDR3aa: CASSYSWGQDVRELFF

d_gene: -
j_gene: TRBJ2-3
v_gene: TRBV7-9
CDR3aa: CASSLLTGDTQYF

d_gene: TRBD2
j_gene: TRBJ2-1
v_gene: TRBV6-6
CDR3aa: CASSYSGLAGVYNEQFF

d_gene: -
j_gene: TRBJ2-4
v_gene: TRBV19
CDR3aa: CASSIVPQGYEQYF

d_gene: -
j_gene: TRBJ2-2
v_gene: TRBV6-2/TRBV6-3
CDR3aa: CASSPLQAGELFF

d_gene: -
j_gene: TRBJ1-2
v_gene: TRBV6-2/TRBV6-3
CDR3aa: CASSLTVAGVLYGYTF

d_gene: -
j_gene: TRBJ1-2
v_gene: TRBV20-1
CDR3aa: CSARGVISGYTF

d_gene: -
j_gene: TRBJ2-2
v_gene: TRBV11-2
CDR3aa: CASSLLGGQNTGELFF

d_gene: -
j_gene: TRBJ1-1
v_gene: TRBV6-5
CDR3aa: CASRPQQGTHTEAFF

d_gene: TRBD1
j_gene: TRBJ2-7
v_gene: TRBV7-2
CDR3aa: CASGQGSPYEQYF

d_gene: TRBD1
j_gene: TRBJ1-1
v_gene: TRBV27
CDR3aa: CASRRTGGMNTEAFF

d_gene: TRBD1
j_gene: TRBJ2-5
v_gene: TRBV6-1
CDR3aa: CASSGGQGEGEETQYF

d_gene: -
j_gene: TRBJ2-5
v_gene: TRBV5-1
CDR3aa: CASSLDGRGVETQYF

d_gene: -
j_gene: TRBJ2-1
v_gene: TRBV28
CDR3aa: CAATSQVYEQFF

d_gene: -
j_gene: TRBJ1-2
v_gene: TRBV5-4
CDR3aa: CASSGGLGTLNYGYTF

d_gene: TRBD2
j_gene: TRBJ2-5
v_gene: TRBV28
CDR3aa: CAISGSRETQYF

d_gene: -
j_gene: TRBJ2-2
v_gene: TRBV12-3/TRBV12-4
CDR3aa: CASSLAPRGTRELFF

d_gene: -
j_gene: TRBJ2-7
v_gene: TRBV5-1
CDR3aa: CASSFRDTLYEQYF

d_gene: TRBD1
j_gene: TRBJ1-4
v_gene: TRBV6-6
CDR3aa: CASSFIQGANEKLFF

d_gene: TRBD1
j_gene: TRBJ1-4
v_gene: TRBV28
CDR3aa: CASSWTGRNEKLFF

d_gene: -
j_gene: TRBJ2-7
v_gene: TRBV28
CDR3aa: CASSSPTMLGTYEQYF

d_gene: TRBD1
j_gene: TRBJ2-1
v_gene: TRBV7-2
CDR3aa: CASLRDRGGDEQFF

d_gene: TRBD1
j_gene: TRBJ2-7
v_gene: TRBV7-8
CDR3aa: CASSLRDRATYEQYF

d_gene: TRBD1
j_gene: TRBJ2-7
v_gene: TRBV20-1
CDR3aa: CSARAWTGATYEQYF

d_gene: TRBD2
j_gene: TRBJ2-3
v_gene: TRBV18
CDR3aa: CASSPFRLAGVLGTDTQYF

d_gene: -
j_gene: TRBJ2-3
v_gene: TRBV6-2/TRBV6-3
CDR3aa: CASSRLVLPDTQYF

d_gene: -
j_gene: TRBJ1-6
v_gene: TRBV11-2
CDR3aa: CASSLVPDSGSPLHF